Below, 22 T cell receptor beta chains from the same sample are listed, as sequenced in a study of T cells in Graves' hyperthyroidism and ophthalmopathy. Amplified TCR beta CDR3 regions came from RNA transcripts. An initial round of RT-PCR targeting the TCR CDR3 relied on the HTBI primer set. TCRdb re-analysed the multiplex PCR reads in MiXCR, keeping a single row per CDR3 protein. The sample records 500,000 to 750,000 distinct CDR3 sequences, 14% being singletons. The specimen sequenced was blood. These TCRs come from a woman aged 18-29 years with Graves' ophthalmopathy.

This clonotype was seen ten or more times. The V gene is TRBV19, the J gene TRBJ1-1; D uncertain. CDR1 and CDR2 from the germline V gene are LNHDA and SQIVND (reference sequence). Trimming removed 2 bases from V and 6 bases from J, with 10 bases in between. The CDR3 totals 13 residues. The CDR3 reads CASSIRGGAEAFF. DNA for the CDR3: TGTGCCAGTAGTATAAGAGGAGGAGCTGAAGCTTTCTTT.

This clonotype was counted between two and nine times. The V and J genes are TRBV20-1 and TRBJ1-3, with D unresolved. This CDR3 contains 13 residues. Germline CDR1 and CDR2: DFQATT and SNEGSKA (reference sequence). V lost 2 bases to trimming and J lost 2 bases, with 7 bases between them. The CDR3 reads CSARRPTGNTIYF. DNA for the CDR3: TGCAGTGCTAGACGGCCGACTGGAAACACCATATATTTT.

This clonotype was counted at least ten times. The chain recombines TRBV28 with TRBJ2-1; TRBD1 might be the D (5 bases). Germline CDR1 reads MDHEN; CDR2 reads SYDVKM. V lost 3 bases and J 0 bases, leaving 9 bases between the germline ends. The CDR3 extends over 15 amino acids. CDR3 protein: CASSLVRVSYNEQFF. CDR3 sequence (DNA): TGTGCCAGCAGTTTGGTCAGGGTCTCCTACAATGAGCAGTTCTTC.

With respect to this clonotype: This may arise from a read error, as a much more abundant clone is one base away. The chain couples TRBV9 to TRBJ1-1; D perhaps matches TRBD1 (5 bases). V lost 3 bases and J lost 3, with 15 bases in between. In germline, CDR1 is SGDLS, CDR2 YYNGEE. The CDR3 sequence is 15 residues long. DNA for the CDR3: TGTGCCAGCAGCGCAACGGGCAGGGTAGACACTGAAGCTTTCTTT. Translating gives CASSATGRVDTEAFF.

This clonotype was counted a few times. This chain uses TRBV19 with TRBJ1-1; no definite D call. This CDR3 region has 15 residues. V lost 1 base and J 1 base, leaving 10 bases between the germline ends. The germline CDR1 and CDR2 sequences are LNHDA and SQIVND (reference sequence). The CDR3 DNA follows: TGTGCCAGTAGTATAGGATTCCTCGGGAACACTGAAGCTTTCTTT. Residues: CASSIGFLGNTEAFF.

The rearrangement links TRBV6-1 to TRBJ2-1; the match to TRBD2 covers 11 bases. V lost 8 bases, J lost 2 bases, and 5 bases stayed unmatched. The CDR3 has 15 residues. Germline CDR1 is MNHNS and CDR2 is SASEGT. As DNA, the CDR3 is TGTGCCAGCCGCGGGACTAGCGGAGCCTACAATGAGCAGTTCTTC. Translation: CASRGTSGAYNEQFF.

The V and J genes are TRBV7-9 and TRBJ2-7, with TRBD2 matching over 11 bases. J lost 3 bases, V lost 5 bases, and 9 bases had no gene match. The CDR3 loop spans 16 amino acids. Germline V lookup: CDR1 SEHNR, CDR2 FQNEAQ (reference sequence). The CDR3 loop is CASSDAGTSGLYEQYF. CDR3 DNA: TGTGCCAGCAGCGATGCCGGGACTAGCGGACTCTACGAGCAGTACTTC.

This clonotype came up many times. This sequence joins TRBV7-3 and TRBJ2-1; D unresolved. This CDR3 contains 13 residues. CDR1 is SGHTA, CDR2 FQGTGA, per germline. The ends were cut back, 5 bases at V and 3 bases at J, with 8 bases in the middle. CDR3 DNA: TGTGCCAGCAGCACTGACGACTACAATGAGCAGTTCTTC. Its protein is CASSTDDYNEQFF.

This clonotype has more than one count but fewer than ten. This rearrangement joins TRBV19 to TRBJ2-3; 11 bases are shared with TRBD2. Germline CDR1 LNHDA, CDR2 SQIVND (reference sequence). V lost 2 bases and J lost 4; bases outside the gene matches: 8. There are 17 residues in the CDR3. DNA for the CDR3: TGTGCCAGTAGTATATGGTCGGGACTAGCGGAATCAGATACGCAGTATTTT. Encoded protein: CASSIWSGLAESDTQYF. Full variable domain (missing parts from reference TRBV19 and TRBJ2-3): DGGITQSPKYLFRKEGQNVTLSCEQNLNHDAMYWYRQDPGQGLRLIYYSQIVNDFQKGDIAEGYSVSREKKESFPLTVTSAQKNPTAFYLCASSIWSGLAESDTQYFGPGTRLTVL.

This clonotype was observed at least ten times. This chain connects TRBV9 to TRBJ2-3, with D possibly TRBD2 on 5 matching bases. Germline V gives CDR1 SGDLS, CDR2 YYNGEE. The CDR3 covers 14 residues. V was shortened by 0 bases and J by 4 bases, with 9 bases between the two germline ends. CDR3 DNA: TGTGCCAGCAGCGTAGAGGGAGCCCCAGATACGCAGTATTTT. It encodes CASSVEGAPDTQYF.

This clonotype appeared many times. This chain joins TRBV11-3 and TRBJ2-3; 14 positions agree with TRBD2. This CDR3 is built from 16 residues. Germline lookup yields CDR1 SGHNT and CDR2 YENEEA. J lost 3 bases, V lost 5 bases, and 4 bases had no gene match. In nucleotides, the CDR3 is TGTGCCAGCAGCCGAGGGACTAGCGGGAGAACAGATACGCAGTATTTT. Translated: CASSRGTSGRTDTQYF. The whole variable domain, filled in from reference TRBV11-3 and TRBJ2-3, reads EAGVVQSPRYKIIEKKQPVAFWCNPISGHNTLYWYLQNLGQGPELLIRYENEEAVDDSQLPKDRFSAERLKGVDSTLKIQPAELGDSAVYLCASSRGTSGRTDTQYFGPGTRLTVL.

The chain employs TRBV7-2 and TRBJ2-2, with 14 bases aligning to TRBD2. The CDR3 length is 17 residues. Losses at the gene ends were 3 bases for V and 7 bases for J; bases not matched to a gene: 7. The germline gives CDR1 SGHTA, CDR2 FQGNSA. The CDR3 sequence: CASSLLGLAGENGELFF. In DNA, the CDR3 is TGTGCCAGCAGCTTGCTGGGACTAGCGGGAGAGAACGGGGAGCTGTTTTTT.

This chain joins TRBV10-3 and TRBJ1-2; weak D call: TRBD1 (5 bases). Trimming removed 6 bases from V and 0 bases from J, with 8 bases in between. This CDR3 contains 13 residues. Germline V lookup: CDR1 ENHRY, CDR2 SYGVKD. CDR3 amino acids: CAIRGRPNYGYTF. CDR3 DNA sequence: TGTGCCATCAGGGGACGGCCTAACTATGGCTACACCTTC.

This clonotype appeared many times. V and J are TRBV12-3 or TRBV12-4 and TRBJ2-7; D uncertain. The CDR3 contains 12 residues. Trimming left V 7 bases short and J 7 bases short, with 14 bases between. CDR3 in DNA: TGTGCCAGCACCTCAGAGCGCCGGGAGCAGTACTTC. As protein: CASTSERREQYF.

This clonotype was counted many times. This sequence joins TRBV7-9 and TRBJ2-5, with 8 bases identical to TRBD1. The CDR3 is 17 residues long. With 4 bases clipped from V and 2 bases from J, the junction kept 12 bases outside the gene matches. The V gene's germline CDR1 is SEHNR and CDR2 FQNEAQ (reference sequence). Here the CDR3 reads CASSSRLVTGAQETQYF. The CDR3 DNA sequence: TGTGCCAGCAGCTCCCGATTGGTGACAGGGGCTCAAGAGACCCAGTACTTC.

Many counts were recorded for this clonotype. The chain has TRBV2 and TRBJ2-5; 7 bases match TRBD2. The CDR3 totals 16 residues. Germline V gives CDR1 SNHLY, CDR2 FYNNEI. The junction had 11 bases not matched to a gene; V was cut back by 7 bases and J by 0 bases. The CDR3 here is CASKGQWLADQETQYF. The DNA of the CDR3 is TGTGCCAGCAAAGGGCAGTGGCTAGCGGACCAAGAGACCCAGTACTTC. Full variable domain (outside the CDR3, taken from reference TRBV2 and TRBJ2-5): EPEVTQTPSHQVTQMGQEVILRCVPISNHLYFYWYRQILGQKVEFLVSFYNNEISEKSEIFDDQFSVERPDGSNFTLKIRSTKLEDSAMYFCASKGQWLADQETQYFGPGTRLLVL.

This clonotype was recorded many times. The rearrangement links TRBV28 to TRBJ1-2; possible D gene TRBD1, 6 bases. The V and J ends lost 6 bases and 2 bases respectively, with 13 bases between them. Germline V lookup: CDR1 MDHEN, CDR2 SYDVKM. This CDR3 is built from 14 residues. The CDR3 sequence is CASRPIGQNYGYTF. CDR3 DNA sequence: TGTGCCAGCAGACCTATTGGACAGAACTATGGCTACACCTTC.

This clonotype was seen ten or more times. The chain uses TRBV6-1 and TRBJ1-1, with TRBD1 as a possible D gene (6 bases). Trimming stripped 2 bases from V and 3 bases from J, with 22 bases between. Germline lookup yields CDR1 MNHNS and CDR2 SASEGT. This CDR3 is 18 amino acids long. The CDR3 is CASSELGGGHAWDTEAFF. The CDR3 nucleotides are TGTGCCAGCAGTGAATTGGGTGGGGGCCACGCCTGGGACACTGAAGCTTTCTTT.

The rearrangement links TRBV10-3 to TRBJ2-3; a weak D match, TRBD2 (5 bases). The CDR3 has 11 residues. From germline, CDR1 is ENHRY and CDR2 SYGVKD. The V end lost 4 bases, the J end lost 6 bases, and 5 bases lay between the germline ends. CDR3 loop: CAISGRDTQYF. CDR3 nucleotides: TGTGCCATCAGTGGGAGGGATACGCAGTATTTT.

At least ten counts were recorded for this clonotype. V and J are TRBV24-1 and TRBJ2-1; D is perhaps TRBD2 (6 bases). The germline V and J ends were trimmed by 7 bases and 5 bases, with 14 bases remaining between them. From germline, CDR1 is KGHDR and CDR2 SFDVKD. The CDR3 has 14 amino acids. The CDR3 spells CATSDPRDHNEQFF. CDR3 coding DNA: TGTGCCACCAGCGATCCGCGGGACCACAATGAGCAGTTCTTC.

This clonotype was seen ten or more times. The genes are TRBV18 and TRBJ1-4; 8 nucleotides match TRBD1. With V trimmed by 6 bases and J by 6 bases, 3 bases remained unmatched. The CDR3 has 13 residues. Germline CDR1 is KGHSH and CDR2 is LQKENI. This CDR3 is CASSGQADEKLFF. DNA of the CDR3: TGTGCCAGCTCGGGACAGGCGGATGAAAAACTGTTTTTT.

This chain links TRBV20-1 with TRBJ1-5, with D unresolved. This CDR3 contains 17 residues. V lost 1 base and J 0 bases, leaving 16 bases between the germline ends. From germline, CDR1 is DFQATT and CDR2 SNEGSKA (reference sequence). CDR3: CSARVPLSEYSNQPQHF. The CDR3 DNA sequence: TGCAGTGCTAGAGTTCCCCTCTCAGAATATAGCAATCAGCCCCAGCATTTT.